The 31 T cell receptor beta chains below were found in one sample sequenced in a study of blood T cell repertoires in COVID-19. Some clones are missing from TCRdb's copy, which holds only in-frame ones; the method was immunoSEQ multiplex PCR. Counted here are some 76,000 clones, under 95% occurring once; the ten biggest clones make up 5.8%. Sequencing used peripheral blood. Receptor source: a human donor in a cohort sampled during active COVID-19.

The genes are TRBV7-8 and TRBJ1-6; no clear D gene. Germline V gives CDR1 SGHVS, CDR2 FQNEAQ. The CDR3 extends over 13 amino acids. Trimming took off 6 bases at V and 10 bases at J, with 13 bases between the two ends. The CDR3 region is CASSIIGGSPLHF. The CDR3 coding sequence is TGTGCCAGCAGTATCATTGGAGGGTCACCCCTCCACTTT.

This chain connects TRBV9 to TRBJ2-1, with D hard to call. The CDR3 length is 12 residues. CDR1 is SGDLS, CDR2 YYNGEE, per germline. Trimming stripped 1 base from V and 8 bases from J, with 7 bases between. CDR3: CASSVNSYEQFF. The CDR3 region has the DNA TGTGCCAGCAGCGTAAATTCGTATGAGCAGTTCTTC.

The rearrangement uses TRBV19 and TRBJ1-3, with TRBD1 matching 7 bases. The CDR3 has 20 amino acids. After removal of 3 bases from V and 0 bases from J, the junction contained 17 bases not matched to a gene. Germline V gene lookup returns CDR1 LNHDA and CDR2 SQIVND (reference sequence). The CDR3 sequence: CASSIPLDLQGQNSGNTIYF. Here the CDR3 DNA reads TGTGCCAGTAGTATCCCCCTCGACCTACAGGGACAGAACTCTGGAAACACCATATATTTT. The whole variable domain, remainder taken from reference TRBV19 and TRBJ1-3, is DGGITQSPKYLFRKEGQNVTLSCEQNLNHDAMYWYRQDPGQGLRLIYYSQIVNDFQKGDIAEGYSVSREKKESFPLTVTSAQKNPTAFYLCASSIPLDLQGQNSGNTIYFGEGSWLTVV.

Remarks on this clone: Different DNA sequences within this sample yield the same CDR3. The CDR3 coding sequence is TGTGCCAGCAGCTACAGGGTTCAAGAGACCCAGTACTTC. Its protein is CASSYRVQETQYF. The J gene is TRBJ2-5, the V gene TRBV7-2; TRBD1 might be the D (6 bases). This CDR3 has 13 amino acids. V was pared by 4 bases and J by 2 bases, with 8 bases between. CDR1 is SGHTA, CDR2 FQGNSA, per germline.

V gene TRBV11-2 combines with J gene TRBJ1-1; D not resolved. Trimming removed 8 bases from V and 4 bases from J, with 14 bases in between. CDR1 and CDR2 from the germline V gene are SGHAT and FQNNGV. The CDR3 is 13 amino acids. This CDR3 reads CASESGSGTEAFF. CDR3 nucleotide sequence: TGTGCCAGCGAATCGGGGAGTGGCACTGAAGCTTTCTTT.

The chain is built from TRBV2 and TRBJ2-3, with 7 bases aligning to TRBD1. The ends lost 6 bases at V and 2 bases at J; junction bases unmatched: 2. Germline CDR1 is SNHLY and CDR2 is FYNNEI. CDR3 size: 13 residues. CDR3 DNA sequence: TGTGCCAGCAGACAGGGGATCACAGATACGCAGTATTTT. Translated: CASRQGITDTQYF.

The V gene is TRBV10-1, the J gene TRBJ2-2; 12 nucleotides align to TRBD2. V was pared by 2 bases and J by 4 bases, with 5 bases of the junction left unmatched. This CDR3 contains 17 residues. Germline V lookup: CDR1 WNHNN, CDR2 SYGVQD (reference sequence). CDR3 amino acids: CASSELAGGGGTGELFF. In nucleotides, the CDR3 is TGCGCCAGCAGTGAGCTAGCGGGGGGGGGAGGCACCGGGGAGCTGTTTTTT.

The rearrangement links TRBV5-5 to TRBJ2-7; tentative D call: TRBD1 (5 bases). Germline CDR1 reads SGHKS; CDR2 reads YYEKEE (reference sequence). There are 15 residues in the CDR3. The V end was cut by 1 base, the J end by 5 bases, with 16 bases between. The CDR3, as DNA: TGTGCCAGCAGCTTGAAGGGGCAGGGCCGGGACGAGCAGTACTTC. It specifies CASSLKGQGRDEQYF.

This clone was picked up one time. The chain uses TRBV10-3 and TRBJ2-2, with 10 bases that match TRBD2. The CDR3 sequence is 16 residues long. J was trimmed by 6 bases and V by 8 bases; bases with no gene match: 12. Germline V gives CDR1 ENHRY, CDR2 SYGVKD. The DNA of the CDR3 is TGTGCCATCTCGCAGGAGCGGGGGGGCGGCGCCGGGGAGCTGTTTTTT. Translation gives CAISQERGGGAGELFF.

V and J are TRBV3-1 (or the pseudogene TRBV3-2) and TRBJ2-1; D is uncertain. Germline assignment: CDR1 LGHDT and CDR2 YNNKEL (reference sequence). The V end was cut by 6 bases, the J end by 1 base, with 19 bases between. This CDR3 comprises 17 residues. In nucleotides, the CDR3 is TGTGCCAGCAGATTCTATCCCACCCCAAGATCCTACAATGAGCAGTTCTTC. This sequence encodes CASRFYPTPRSYNEQFF.

This chain links TRBV6-5 with TRBJ1-1; D perhaps matches TRBD1 (5 bases). Per germline, CDR1 MNHEY and CDR2 SVGAGI. V lost 6 bases and J 3 bases, leaving 17 bases between the germline ends. This CDR3 contains 15 residues. The CDR3 reads CASRQGGKGDTEAFF. CDR3 sequence (DNA): TGTGCCAGCAGGCAGGGAGGCAAGGGTGACACTGAAGCTTTCTTT.

CDR3 sequence (DNA): TGTGCCAGCAGCTTATTGGGACAAGGAAACACCATATATTTT. The encoded protein is CASSLLGQGNTIYF. The V call is TRBV7-2, the J call TRBJ1-3; weak D call: TRBD1 (6 bases). Per germline, CDR1 SGHTA and CDR2 FQGNSA. The CDR3 sequence is 14 residues long. Trimming took off 2 bases at V and 4 bases at J, with 9 bases between the two ends.

This clone appeared once. The chain uses TRBV19 and TRBJ2-7; 7 bases match TRBD1. Germline V gene lookup returns CDR1 LNHDA and CDR2 SQIVND (reference sequence). V shed 1 base, J shed 2 bases, and the junction held 8 bases outside the gene matches. This CDR3 contains 16 residues. CDR3 sequence reads: CASSIVGDSQTYEQYF. CDR3 coding DNA: TGTGCCAGTAGTATAGTGGGGGACAGCCAAACCTACGAGCAGTACTTC.

The chain couples TRBV7-2 to TRBJ2-1; 10 bases are shared with TRBD1. Trimming at V came to 4 bases and at J to 9 bases, leaving 6 bases not matched to a gene. This CDR3 spans 14 amino acids. Looked up from germline, CDR1 is SGHTA and CDR2 is FQGNSA. The CDR3 sequence: CASSSGQGNGEQFF. In nucleotides, the CDR3 is TGTGCCAGCAGCTCGGGACAGGGGAATGGTGAGCAGTTCTTC.

This chain links TRBV14 with TRBJ2-1; no reliable D call. V gave up 1 base and J gave up 10 bases, with 8 bases separating them. Per the germline V gene, CDR1 is SGHDN and CDR2 is FVKESK. This CDR3 comprises 12 residues. Written as DNA, the CDR3 is TGTGCCAGCAGCCAAGTGGCAGTAGAGCAGTTCTTC. Encoded protein: CASSQVAVEQFF.

The V and J genes are TRBV3-1 (or the pseudogene TRBV3-2) and TRBJ1-1; the match to TRBD1 covers 9 bases. This CDR3 has 15 residues. Germline V lookup: CDR1 LGHDT, CDR2 YNNKEL (reference sequence). V trimming: 6 bases; J trimming: 1 base; junction bases outside the gene matches: 6. The CDR3 nucleotides are TGTGCCAGCAGGCGCCCGACAGGGGGGAACACTGAAGCTTTCTTT. Protein: CASRRPTGGNTEAFF.

The V and J genes are TRBV6-2 or TRBV6-3 and TRBJ1-5; possibly TRBD1 for D (5 bases). Deletions cut 0 bases from V and 0 bases from J, with 12 bases between. Germline assignment: CDR1 MNHEY and CDR2 SVGEGT. CDR3 length: 17 residues. CDR3 in amino acids: CASSYSMGTYSNQPQHF. As DNA, the CDR3 is TGTGCCAGCAGTTACTCGATGGGGACTTATAGCAATCAGCCCCAGCATTTT.

This clone appeared a few times. V is TRBV20-1 and J is TRBJ2-7; D perhaps matches TRBD1 (6 bases). There are 15 residues in the CDR3. Germline V lookup: CDR1 DFQATT, CDR2 SNEGSKA (reference sequence). V lost 3 bases to trimming and J lost 3 bases, with 18 bases between them. The CDR3 DNA follows: TGCAGTGCTAGTGATGTTCTGGGACATTACTACGAGCAGTACTTC. This translates into CSASDVLGHYYEQYF.

The rearrangement joins TRBV29-1 to TRBJ2-1; 8 positions agree with TRBD1. V shed 1 base, J shed 8 bases, and the junction held 10 bases outside the gene matches. Per germline, CDR1 SQVTM and CDR2 ANQGSEA. The length of the CDR3 is 15 residues. The CDR3 here is CSVEGVRGRRDEQFF. In nucleotides, the CDR3 is TGCAGCGTTGAAGGGGTCAGGGGGCGGAGGGATGAGCAGTTCTTC.

The chain recombines TRBV6-2 or TRBV6-3 with TRBJ2-7, with 8 bases aligning to TRBD2. The trim removed 7 bases at V and 5 bases at J, leaving 13 bases unmatched. Looked up from germline, CDR1 is MNHEY and CDR2 is SVGEGT. This CDR3 region has 15 residues. For the CDR3, the DNA is TGTGCCAGCACCCCAGCGGGGGCCCAAAAGGACGAGCAGTACTTC. Encoded protein: CASTPAGAQKDEQYF.

This rearrangement joins TRBV9 to TRBJ1-3; D may be TRBD1 (5 bases). The germline gives CDR1 SGDLS, CDR2 YYNGEE. The length of the CDR3 is 16 residues. V gave up 0 bases and J gave up 2 bases, with 12 bases separating them. In DNA form, the CDR3 reads TGTGCCAGCAGCGTAGGGGGGGGTCCCACTGGAAACACCATATATTTT. It yields the protein CASSVGGGPTGNTIYF.

This chain connects TRBV29-1 to TRBJ1-5; tentatively, D is TRBD1 (5 bases). Deletions cut 6 bases from V and 5 bases from J, with 14 bases between. Germline V gene sequence: CDR1 SQVTM, CDR2 ANQGSEA. The CDR3 runs 13 residues. CDR3: CSVQTVRDQPQHF. The CDR3 nucleotides read TGCAGCGTCCAGACAGTCAGAGATCAGCCCCAGCATTTT.

As regards this clone: One end of the junction is discordant with germline, which a read error may explain. V usage is TRBV10-1 and J usage is TRBJ2-3, with D perhaps TRBD2 (5 bases). The germline gives CDR1 WNHNN, CDR2 SYGVQD (reference sequence). The CDR3 contains 13 residues. The CDR3 region is CASSESLPSPTHF. The DNA for the CDR3 is TGCGCCAGCAGTGAGTCTTTGCCTAGCCCCACGCATTTT.

The genes are TRBV5-1 and TRBJ1-4, with 9 bases fitting TRBD1. Looked up from germline, CDR1 is SGHRS and CDR2 is YFSETQ. The CDR3 is 14 amino acids. The J segment lost 8 bases and the V segment lost 3 bases, leaving 5 bases of the junction unmatched. The CDR3 DNA follows: TGCGCCAGCAGCTCGGGACAGGGAGGGGAAAAACTGTTTTTT. It codes for CASSSGQGGEKLFF. The variable domain in full, completed from reference TRBV5-1 and TRBJ1-4, reads KAGVTQTPRYLIKTRGQQVTLSCSPISGHRSVSWYQQTPGQGLQFLFEYFSETQRNKGNFPGRFSGRQFSNSRSEMNVSTLELGDSALYLCASSSGQGGEKLFFGSGTQLSVL.

This clone showed up just once. V usage is TRBV7-2 and J usage is TRBJ2-3; possible D gene TRBD2, 6 bases. The CDR3 length is 15 residues. Trimming pared 1 base from V and 0 bases from J, leaving 8 bases between. CDR1 is SGHTA, CDR2 FQGNSA, per germline. The chain's CDR3 is CASSLVSGSTDTQYF. Here the CDR3 DNA reads TGTGCCAGCAGCTTAGTTAGCGGAAGCACAGATACGCAGTATTTT.

The chain recombines TRBV18 with TRBJ2-5, with unresolved D. Trimming took off 3 bases at V and 0 bases at J, with 17 bases between the two ends. The CDR3 spans 17 residues. The V gene's germline CDR1 is KGHSH and CDR2 LQKENI. CDR3 DNA: TGTGCCAGCTCACCCTCGGCACAGACCCGATACCAAGAGACCCAGTACTTC. Translated, it gives CASSPSAQTRYQETQYF.

The chain carries TRBV9 and TRBJ1-1; D call uncertain. The CDR3 consists of 13 residues. Trimming stripped 0 bases from V and 0 bases from J, with 3 bases between. Germline CDR1 and CDR2: SGDLS and YYNGEE. The CDR3 bases are TGTGCCAGCAGCGTAGACTTGAACACTGAAGCTTTCTTT. This sequence encodes CASSVDLNTEAFF.

The chain is built from TRBV2 and TRBJ2-7; D may be TRBD2 (7 bases). V lost 1 base, J lost 4 bases, and 11 bases lay in between. This CDR3 has 14 residues. From germline, CDR1 is SNHLY and CDR2 FYNNEI. For the CDR3, the DNA is TGTGCCAGCAGTGAAGGGGGGGGGCCGTACGAGCAGTACTTC. Protein product: CASSEGGGPYEQYF.

V and J are TRBV7-8 and TRBJ1-3, with 8 bases that match TRBD1. Germline CDR1 SGHVS, CDR2 FQNEAQ. The V gene end was trimmed by 5 bases and the J gene end by 0 bases; junction bases not matched to a gene: 6. The CDR3 consists of 16 residues. In DNA, the CDR3 is TGTGCCAGCAGCCCTCGGGACAGGAGCTCTGGAAACACCATATATTTT. Its translation is CASSPRDRSSGNTIYF.

The rearrangement links TRBV5-3 to TRBJ1-2; D perhaps matches TRBD1 (6 bases). TRBV5-3 is assigned to the ORF class and has an uncertain function. The CDR3 extends over 17 amino acids. Trimming took 3 bases from V and 2 from J, leaving 20 bases between them. The DNA of the CDR3 is TGTGCCAGAAGCTCCAGGGCCCGACAGGCACCGAACTATGGCTACACCTTC. Amino acids: CARSSRARQAPNYGYTF.

The rearrangement joins TRBV19 to TRBJ1-3; 8 bases align to TRBD1. Per the germline V gene, CDR1 is LNHDA and CDR2 is SQIVND (reference sequence). V lost 5 bases and J lost 2; bases outside the gene matches: 5. The CDR3 runs 15 residues. CDR3 nucleotides: TGTGCCAGTAGTGTCACGGACAGGGCTGGAAACACCATATATTTT. Amino acids: CASSVTDRAGNTIYF.